The 28 T cell receptor beta chains below come from one sample, sequenced in a study of T cell responses to AZD1222 COVID-19 vaccine. Method: immunoSEQ multiplex PCR; TCRdb's copy keeps in-frame clones and lacks some. The table records roughly 150,000 clones, about 83% of them present only once. The sample in question was peripheral blood, obtained 28 days after the second AZD1222 dose. The receptor source for this set is an adult who received the AZD1222 COVID-19 vaccine.

V gene TRBV5-1 combines with J gene TRBJ1-1; TRBD1 agrees at 7 bases. The CDR3 covers 15 residues. Trimming at V came to 0 bases and at J to 4 bases, leaving 6 bases not matched to a gene. Germline assignment: CDR1 SGHRS and CDR2 YFSETQ. The CDR3 nucleotides read TGCGCCAGCAGCTTGGCCAAGGGGGCGCGCACTGAAGCTTTCTTT. Protein sequence: CASSLAKGARTEAFF.

V gene TRBV5-1 combines with J gene TRBJ2-3; D could derive from TRBD1 or TRBD2 (5 bases each). The CDR3 consists of 14 residues. Germline loops: CDR1 SGHRS, CDR2 YFSETQ. V was clipped by 4 bases and J by 4 bases, with 13 bases between them. DNA for the CDR3: TGCGCCAGCAGCCCGAGACCGGGGCCAGATACGCAGTATTTT. Translation: CASSPRPGPDTQYF. The full variable domain, completed using reference TRBV5-1 and TRBJ2-3, is KAGVTQTPRYLIKTRGQQVTLSCSPISGHRSVSWYQQTPGQGLQFLFEYFSETQRNKGNFPGRFSGRQFSNSRSEMNVSTLELGDSALYLCASSPRPGPDTQYFGPGTRLTVL.

V is TRBV4-3 and J is TRBJ1-4, with 7 bases aligning to TRBD1. Germline values: CDR1 LGHNA, CDR2 YSLEER. J was trimmed by 7 bases and V by 1 base; bases with no gene match: 12. The CDR3 covers 17 residues. The CDR3 is CASSQALLQGLSEKLFF. In DNA, the CDR3 is TGCGCCAGCAGCCAAGCTTTATTACAGGGGTTGAGTGAAAAACTGTTTTTT.

The rearrangement joins TRBV5-4 to TRBJ1-3; no definite D call. The germline gives CDR1 SGHNT, CDR2 YYREEE (reference sequence). The CDR3 length is 17 residues. The ends were cut back, 0 bases at V and 0 bases at J, with 13 bases in the middle. CDR3 sequence reads: CASSLGGKFASGNTIYF. The CDR3 DNA is TGTGCCAGCAGCTTGGGCGGGAAGTTCGCCTCTGGAAACACCATATATTTT.

The chain is built from TRBV2 and TRBJ1-3; D unresolved. Germline lookup yields CDR1 SNHLY and CDR2 FYNNEI. V lost 7 bases, J lost 2 bases, and 15 bases lay in between. This CDR3 comprises 15 residues. The CDR3 coding sequence is TGTGCCAGCACGAAAGAGAGCGCGGCTGGAAACACCATATATTTT. Residues: CASTKESAAGNTIYF. Based on the CDR3 plus reference TRBV2 and TRBJ1-3, the full variable domain is EPEVTQTPSHQVTQMGQEVILRCVPISNHLYFYWYRQILGQKVEFLVSFYNNEISEKSEIFDDQFSVERPDGSNFTLKIRSTKLEDSAMYFCASTKESAAGNTIYFGEGSWLTVV.

This sequence joins TRBV7-8 and TRBJ1-5, with 8 nucleotides matching TRBD1. Per the germline V gene, CDR1 is SGHVS and CDR2 is FQNEAQ. This CDR3 is 17 amino acids long. With V trimmed by 5 bases and J by 6 bases, 15 bases remained unmatched. The CDR3 region is CASSPRRQGLGRQPQHF. The CDR3 coding sequence is TGTGCCAGCAGCCCACGAAGACAGGGGTTGGGGCGTCAGCCCCAGCATTTT.

A single count supports this clone. J is TRBJ2-2 and V is TRBV9; 7 bases agree with TRBD1. Germline V gene data show CDR1 as SGDLS and CDR2 as YYNGEE. This CDR3 is built from 18 residues. With V trimmed by 0 bases and J by 7 bases, 15 bases remained unmatched. CDR3 DNA sequence: TGTGCCAGCAGCGTAGCCCACCCTCGACAGGGATTAGGCGGGGAGCTGTTTTTT. Residues: CASSVAHPRQGLGGELFF. Full variable domain (rest looked up from reference TRBV9 and TRBJ2-2): DSGVTQTPKHLITATGQRVTLRCSPRSGDLSVYWYQQSLDQGLQFLIQYYNGEERAKGNILERFSAQQFPDLHSELNLSSLELGDSALYFCASSVAHPRQGLGGELFFGEGSRLTVL.

The chain employs TRBV3-1 (or the pseudogene TRBV3-2) and TRBJ1-2; D is ambiguous. The germline V gene has CDR1 LGHDT and CDR2 YNNKEL (reference sequence). The CDR3 totals 18 residues. The germline V and J ends were trimmed by 1 base and 1 base, with 19 bases remaining between them. In nucleotides, the CDR3 is TGTGCCAGCAGCCAAGGCGTTAAGGTGGCCAGAAATAACTATGGCTACACCTTC. As protein: CASSQGVKVARNNYGYTF.

CDR3 DNA: TGCGCCAGCAGCCCCTGGACAGAGGGCTACACCTTC. It is translated as CASSPWTEGYTF. This chain connects TRBV4-3 to TRBJ1-2, with a possible D match to TRBD1 (6 bases). CDR1 LGHNA and CDR2 YSLEER come from the germline V gene. V was clipped by 4 bases and J by 8 bases, with 11 bases between them. This CDR3 region has 12 residues.

This sequence joins TRBV29-1 and TRBJ1-2; TRBD1 matches 8 bases. This CDR3 spans 13 amino acids. V lost 6 bases to trimming and J lost 2 bases; unmatched junction nucleotides: 5. Germline CDR1 reads SQVTM; CDR2 reads ANQGSEA. CDR3 amino acids: CSVGQGLNYGYTF. CDR3 DNA: TGCAGCGTCGGACAGGGTTTGAACTATGGCTACACCTTC.

This chain links TRBV19 with TRBJ1-6, with unresolved D. Trimming pared 0 bases from V and 0 bases from J, leaving 9 bases between. Germline values: CDR1 LNHDA, CDR2 SQIVND (reference sequence). This CDR3 has 17 residues. The CDR3 spells CASSIDGWSSYNSPLHF. CDR3 bases: TGTGCCAGTAGTATAGATGGATGGAGCTCCTATAATTCACCCCTCCACTTT.

This clone was observed a single time. The chain recombines TRBV6-5 with TRBJ1-5; unclear D gene. This CDR3 comprises 15 residues. V shed 0 bases and J shed 0 bases, with 6 bases lying between them. Germline CDR1 and CDR2: MNHEY and SVGAGI. The CDR3 reads CASSYSANSNQPQHF. CDR3 in DNA: TGTGCCAGCAGTTACTCTGCAAATAGCAATCAGCCCCAGCATTTT.

The CDR3: CASSLKSNPNVPYEQYF. DNA for the CDR3: TGCGCCAGCAGTCTTAAATCGAACCCAAACGTTCCCTACGAGCAGTACTTC. The gene calls are TRBV10-1 and TRBJ2-7; no firm D call. V was pared by 5 bases and J by 2 bases, with 22 bases between. The CDR3 is 17 residues long. The germline CDR1 and CDR2 sequences are WNHNN and SYGVQD (reference sequence).

The chain has TRBV18 and TRBJ1-6, with TRBD1 matching 11 bases. The trim removed 3 bases at V and 10 bases at J, leaving 2 bases unmatched. The CDR3 covers 14 residues. CDR1 is KGHSH and CDR2 is LQKENI in the germline V gene. CDR3 residues: CASSPGTGGSPLHF. CDR3 coding DNA: TGTGCCAGCTCACCCGGGACAGGGGGGTCACCCCTCCACTTT.

The V gene is TRBV7-2, the J gene TRBJ1-5; D remains unclear. This CDR3 comprises 15 residues. Germline CDR1 and CDR2: SGHTA and FQGNSA. V lost 1 base and J lost 6, with 13 bases in between. Written as DNA, the CDR3 is TGTGCCAGCAGCTTAGATGGCGTGAGTTCTCAGCCCCAGCATTTT. It is translated as CASSLDGVSSQPQHF.

V gene TRBV1 combines with J gene TRBJ2-1; the table gives TRBD2 as D, unverified against the DNA. TRBV1 is tagged as a pseudogene. The CDR3 covers 19 residues. Written as DNA, the CDR3 is TGCACCAGCAGCCAAGACCCCACCGGGACTAGCGGGTCCAACAATGAGCAGTTCTTC. Its translation: CTSSQDPTGTSGSNNEQFF.

The J gene is TRBJ2-1, the V gene TRBV29-1, with unresolved D. Trimming left V 4 bases short and J 4 bases short, with 8 bases between. Looked up from germline, CDR1 is SQVTM and CDR2 is ANQGSEA. The CDR3 consists of 12 residues. The CDR3 loop is CSVVTDYNEQFF. The CDR3 DNA reads TGCAGCGTTGTTACGGATTACAATGAGCAGTTCTTC.

The gene calls are TRBV10-1 and TRBJ2-7, with D maybe TRBD1 (5 bases). Germline CDR1 and CDR2: WNHNN and SYGVQD (reference sequence). Trimming left V 0 bases short and J 2 bases short, with 11 bases between. The CDR3 extends over 15 amino acids. CDR3 loop: CASSESQGRPYEQYF. CDR3 nucleotides: TGCGCCAGCAGTGAGTCCCAGGGTCGGCCCTACGAGCAGTACTTC.

The gene calls are TRBV4-3 and TRBJ2-7, with D possibly matching TRBD2 (5 bases). The V gene's germline CDR1 is LGHNA and CDR2 YSLEER. V lost 0 bases, J lost 0 bases, and 12 bases lay in between. The length of the CDR3 is 16 residues. This chain's CDR3 is CASSQEASGPSYEQYF. Written as DNA, the CDR3 is TGCGCCAGCAGCCAAGAGGCCAGCGGACCCTCCTACGAGCAGTACTTC.

This chain uses TRBV7-9 with TRBJ1-1; possibly TRBD1 for D (5 bases). V lost 5 bases and J lost 0, with 16 bases in between. The CDR3 length is 16 residues. In germline, CDR1 is SEHNR, CDR2 FQNEAQ (reference sequence). CDR3 amino acids: CASSLTGTGMNTEAFF. CDR3 sequence (DNA): TGTGCCAGCAGCCTAACCGGGACGGGAATGAACACTGAAGCTTTCTTT. The entire variable domain, with the rest obtained from reference TRBV7-9 and TRBJ1-1, is as follows: DTGVSQNPRHKITKRGQNVTFRCDPISEHNRLYWYRQTLGQGPEFLTYFQNEAQLEKSRLLSDRFSAERPKGSFSTLEIQRTEQGDSAMYLCASSLTGTGMNTEAFFGQGTRLTVV.

The CDR3 nucleotides read TGCGCCAGCAGCCCGGGACCCATAAATAGCAATCAGCCCCAGCATTTT. Translated: CASSPGPINSNQPQHF. V and J are TRBV4-1 and TRBJ1-5, with D possibly matching TRBD1 (5 bases). The CDR3 loop spans 16 amino acids. From germline, CDR1 is MGHRA and CDR2 YSYEKL. V lost 4 bases and J 0 bases, leaving 13 bases between the germline ends.

The rearrangement links TRBV30 to TRBJ1-1; TRBD1 is a possible D gene (6 bases). The CDR3 totals 12 residues. Per germline, CDR1 GTSNPN and CDR2 SVGIG (reference sequence). V dropped 2 bases and J dropped 7 bases, with 11 bases sitting between them. CDR3 amino acids: CAWSRGAREAFF. CDR3 in DNA: TGTGCCTGGAGTCGGGGGGCGCGTGAAGCTTTCTTT. Drawing the rest from reference TRBV30 and TRBJ1-1, the complete variable domain is SQTIHQWPATLVQPVGSPLSLECTVEGTSNPNLYWYRQAAGRGLQLLFYSVGIGQISSEVPQNLSASRPQDRQFILSSKKLLLSDSGFYLCAWSRGAREAFFGQGTRLTVV.

This clone was observed a handful of times. J is TRBJ1-2 and V is TRBV11-2, with a weak D call TRBD1 (5 bases). The CDR3 spans 14 residues. V lost 5 bases and J 7 bases, leaving 17 bases between the germline ends. Germline assignment: CDR1 SGHAT and CDR2 FQNNGV. CDR3 in DNA: TGTGCCAGCAGCCCCGGGACCGCCGTGGGTGGCTACACCTTC. Translation: CASSPGTAVGGYTF.

V usage is TRBV21-1 and J usage is TRBJ1-5; the table's D call TRBD1 went unverified against the DNA. TRBV21-1 is termed a pseudogene. This CDR3 has 16 residues. CDR3 region: CASSTPRTASNQPQHF. The CDR3 nucleotides are TGTGCCAGCAGCACCCCAAGGACAGCTAGCAATCAGCCCCAGCATTTT.

The rearrangement joins TRBV19 to TRBJ1-2, with D perhaps matching TRBD1 (5 bases). V lost 5 bases and J 4 bases, leaving 23 bases between the germline ends. Germline V lookup: CDR1 LNHDA, CDR2 SQIVND (reference sequence). The CDR3 length is 17 residues. DNA for the CDR3: TGTGCCAGTAGTCCCGACCCACTCATCCAGGGCCTCTATGGCTACACCTTC. Its protein is CASSPDPLIQGLYGYTF.

The CDR3 DNA follows: TGTGCCAGCAGCCTGCTCCTCAGGGACTCCTACGAGCAGTACTTC. This translates into CASSLLLRDSYEQYF. The chain uses TRBV5-5 and TRBJ2-7, with D possibly matching TRBD1 (5 bases). Germline lookup yields CDR1 SGHKS and CDR2 YYEKEE (reference sequence). Trimming took 4 bases from V and 0 from J, leaving 14 bases between them. This CDR3 region has 15 residues.

The chain employs TRBV4-3 and TRBJ2-5; D call uncertain. V was shortened by 3 bases and J by 5 bases, with 16 bases between the two germline ends. The CDR3 has 15 residues. Germline loops: CDR1 LGHNA, CDR2 YSLEER. CDR3 sequence (DNA): TGCGCCAGCAGCCATGGTAAAGGTGGGTCGGAGACCCAGTACTTC. The encoded protein is CASSHGKGGSETQYF.

J is TRBJ2-7 and V is TRBV9; the D gene is possibly TRBD1 (6 bases). Trimming pared 2 bases from V and 1 base from J, leaving 16 bases between. Germline CDR1 SGDLS, CDR2 YYNGEE. CDR3 length equals 16 residues. CDR3 bases: TGTGCCAGCAGCGTTCCCCTCCGGACAGCGTCCTACGAGCAGTACTTC. The encoded protein is CASSVPLRTASYEQYF.